Listed below are T cell receptor beta chains from one sample, sequenced in a study of T cell responses to AZD1222 COVID-19 vaccine. Sequencing was performed with immunoSEQ multiplex PCR; in TCRdb, only in-frame clones are kept and a portion is missing. The sample lists roughly 80,000 clones, roughly 87% seen once, with under 14% in the top ten. Sequences were derived from peripheral blood, sampled 28 days after the second AZD1222 dose. The receptors shown here come from an adult who received the AZD1222 COVID-19 vaccine. Both conserved end residues are part of each CDR3. The D gene is left open where the match is weak. Clone size is stated in some rows and not others, as once, few, many or a class when expanded.

CASSLGANYGYTF | TGTGCCAGCAGCTTAGGTGCTAACTATGGCTACACCTTC | TRBV7-8 | - | TRBJ1-2 | - | 13
CASSIVRGREQYF | TGTGCCAGTAGTATAGTAAGGGGGCGAGAGCAGTACTTC | TRBV19 | TRBD1 | TRBJ2-7 | - | 13
CASSPYSGIPRAKNIQYF | TGTGCCAGCAGCCCCTATTCCGGGATCCCGAGGGCCAAAAACATTCAGTACTTC | TRBV7-3 | - | TRBJ2-4 | - | 18
CASSGWRPSSYNEQFF | TGTGCCAGCAGTGGCTGGAGGCCGAGCTCCTACAATGAGCAGTTCTTC | TRBV2 | - | TRBJ2-1 | - | 16
CASSAPRGAINSPLHF | TGTGCCAGCAGCGCCCCCCGAGGAGCGATCAATTCACCCCTCCACTTT | TRBV9 | - | TRBJ1-6 | - | 16
CASSQLPSWDRDFHTGELFF | TGTGCCAGCAGCCAACTACCTAGTTGGGACAGGGATTTTCACACCGGGGAGCTGTTTTTT | TRBV11-3 | TRBD1 | TRBJ2-2 | - | 20
CALRKPSSYEQYF | TGTGCCTTGCGGAAGCCAAGCTCCTACGAGCAGTACTTC | TRBV7-9 | - | TRBJ2-7 | once | 13
CASRTPGSGEKLFF | TGTGCCAGTAGGACTCCAGGGTCGGGTGAAAAACTGTTTTTT | TRBV19 | - | TRBJ1-4 | - | 14
CASSLGQGNYYEQYF | TGTGCCAGCAGCTTAGGACAGGGTAATTACTACGAGCAGTACTTC | TRBV11-1 | TRBD1 | TRBJ2-7 | - | 15
CASSQDGGTYEQYF | TGCGCCAGCAGCCAAGATGGGGGTACCTACGAGCAGTACTTC | TRBV4-3 | - | TRBJ2-7 | - | 14
CASSLRDTVSGANVLTF | TGTGCCAGTAGCCTACGGGACACTGTCTCTGGGGCCAACGTCCTGACTTTC | TRBV19 | - | TRBJ2-6 | few | 17
CASRHRGAPNYEQYF | TGTGCCAGCAGACACAGGGGAGCCCCTAACTACGAGCAGTACTTC | TRBV13 | TRBD1 | TRBJ2-7 | many | 15
CASSGGVNTEAFF | TGTGCCAGCAGTGGCGGGGTGAACACTGAAGCTTTCTTT | TRBV2 | - | TRBJ1-1 | - | 13
CASSTPPNTGELFF | TGCGCCAGCAGCACACCTCCGAACACCGGGGAGCTGTTTTTT | TRBV5-1 | - | TRBJ2-2 | - | 14
CATSGAWNTEAFF | TGTGCCACCTCGGGGGCCTGGAACACTGAAGCTTTCTTT | TRBV12-3/TRBV12-4 | - | TRBJ1-1 | few | 13
CASHRAGGNMGNTIYF | TGTGCCAGCCACCGAGCAGGGGGCAACATGGGAAACACCATATATTTT | TRBV7-9 | TRBD1 | TRBJ1-3 | - | 16
CASEYQTQYF | TGTGCCAGCGAATACCAGACCCAGTACTTC | TRBV2 | - | TRBJ2-5 | - | 10
CASSFPGAGPTSYEQYF | TGTGCCAGCAGTTTCCCCGGTGCGGGACCCACATCCTACGAGCAGTACTTC | TRBV28 | - | TRBJ2-7 | - | 17
CASSPQGGPGSCFF | - | TRBV7-2 | - | TRBJ2-2 | - | 14
CAITASGEQFF | TGTGCCATCACGGCCTCCGGTGAGCAGTTCTTC | TRBV10-3 | - | TRBJ2-1 | - | 11